The sample holds a few counts of the clone carrying this T cell receptor (beta chain). Antigen specificity is unknown. These data originate in a study of human T cells and chemical hapten exposure. Overall study: It was small differences in pooled library volume that mainly caused per-sample TCR yields to vary. The study, taken as a whole, reports: With regard to DPC sensitization, TCRs above 1 in 1000 frequency did not change.

Indicated time point: healthy volunteer bleed at 2 weeks. Extraction of total RNA was performed on unfractionated whole blood. Germline assignment: CDR1 KGHDR and CDR2 SFDVKD. This CDR3 is built from 13 residues. The germline V and J ends were trimmed by 3 bases and 4 bases, with 6 bases remaining between them. Individual cDNA molecules each carried unique molecular identifiers attached by the library. As processed by the authors: Samples had a median of around 92,000 TCRs, ranging roughly 23,224 to 700,000. TCRdb reprocessed the RACE reads with MiXCR, giving one entry per CDR3 protein. What appears here as the V and J calls and clone size reflects TCRdb's work, not the paper's. This table holds just over 90,000 distinct CDR3 sequences, about 8.6% found once.

V usage is TRBV24-1 and J usage is TRBJ2-1; D gene ambiguous. Material: whole blood. The receptor comes from a female donor in good health. Some clones in this sample may be carry-over from other donors' samples. The CDR3, as DNA: TGTGCCACCAGTGATCCGGGTTACAATGAGCAGTTCTTC. It specifies CATSDPGYNEQFF.